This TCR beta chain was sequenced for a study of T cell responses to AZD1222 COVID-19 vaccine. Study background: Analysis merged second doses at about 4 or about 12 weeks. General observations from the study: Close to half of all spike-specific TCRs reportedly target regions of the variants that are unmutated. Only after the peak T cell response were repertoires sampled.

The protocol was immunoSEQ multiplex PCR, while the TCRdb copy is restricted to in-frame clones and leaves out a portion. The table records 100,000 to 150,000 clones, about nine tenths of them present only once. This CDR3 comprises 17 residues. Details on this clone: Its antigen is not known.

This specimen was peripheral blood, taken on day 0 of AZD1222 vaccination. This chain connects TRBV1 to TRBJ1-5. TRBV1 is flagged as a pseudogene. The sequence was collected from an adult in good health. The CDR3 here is CTSSQTKEEHSNQPQHF. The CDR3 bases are TGCACCAGCAGCCAGACGAAGGAGGAGCATAGCAATCAGCCCCAGCATTTT.